The rows below give T cell receptor beta chains drawn from one sample of a study of T cells in Graves' hyperthyroidism and ophthalmopathy. Each CDR3 protein gets one entry after TCRdb re-called the multiplex PCR reads with MiXCR. This sample yields approximately 560,000 distinct CDR3 sequences, of which approximately 14% are seen a single time; around 7.3% belongs to the top ten. Source material: blood. Receptor source: a woman aged 25 to 39 with Graves' hyperthyroidism. Each CDR3 is given without its conserved first and last residue. Each record gives: J gene, V gene, CDR3 protein.

J gene: TRBJ1-4
V gene: TRBV6-6
CDR3 protein: ASSYSRALATNEKLF

J gene: TRBJ1-2
V gene: TRBV6-2/TRBV6-3
CDR3 protein: ASSPGTRNYGYT

J gene: TRBJ1-2
V gene: TRBV30
CDR3 protein: AWSVQWDRGPGYT

J gene: TRBJ2-1
V gene: TRBV5-1
CDR3 protein: ASSLARSGRANEQF

J gene: TRBJ2-3
V gene: TRBV24-1
CDR3 protein: ATKGTSGRAGTDTQY

J gene: TRBJ2-1
V gene: TRBV27
CDR3 protein: ASSSRLAESYNEQF

J gene: TRBJ2-3
V gene: TRBV7-8
CDR3 protein: ASRSGLAGTDTQY

J gene: TRBJ2-1
V gene: TRBV6-1
CDR3 protein: ASSEAGGILPRGQF

J gene: TRBJ2-2
V gene: TRBV6-1
CDR3 protein: ASRKGATGELF

J gene: TRBJ2-3
V gene: TRBV7-2
CDR3 protein: ASSLTGTSNTDTQY

J gene: TRBJ2-3
V gene: TRBV12-3/TRBV12-4
CDR3 protein: ASSFSVFSTDTQY

J gene: TRBJ2-3
V gene: TRBV5-1
CDR3 protein: ASSGDRGRPTDTQY

J gene: TRBJ2-7
V gene: TRBV20-1
CDR3 protein: SVPRDRVSYEQY

J gene: TRBJ2-3
V gene: TRBV7-2
CDR3 protein: ASSLVPSGTSGRAADTQY